This T cell receptor (beta chain) was sequenced for a study of PD-L1 blockade in urothelial cancer. The J segment lost 6 bases and the V segment lost 3 bases, leaving 7 bases of the junction unmatched. This CDR3 is built from 14 residues. The V gene's germline CDR1 is LGHNA and CDR2 YSLEER. Data came from immunoSEQ multiplex PCR; TCRdb stores just in-frame clones and leaves some out. The sample has some 50,000 clones; around 90% are singletons. This sample's time point: pretreatment peripheral blood. The receptor's source is a woman between 55 and 75 years old with urothelial cancer. The sample was PBMCs, taken around atezolizumab (anti-PD-L1) treatment. The V gene is TRBV4-3, the J gene TRBJ2-5; 7 nucleotides align to TRBD1. The CDR3 DNA reads TGCGCCAGCAGCCATGCCCGGGACAGACAGACCCAGTACTTC. Its protein is CASSHARDRQTQYF.